The entry that follows covers one TCR beta chain sequence. As yet, its antigen is unknown. The sample is drawn from a study of Tregs in tolerant kidney transplant recipients. Recipients received nonmyeloablative bone marrow transplants from related graft donors, with transient mixed chimerism. CD4+CD25+CD127- Tregs, CD4+CD25- non-Tregs, CD4 and CD8 cells were sorted. Some clones are missing from TCRdb's copy, which holds only in-frame ones; the method was immunoSEQ multiplex PCR. The sample has about 50,000 clones; approximately 89% are singletons. Whole-study results and caveats: Nucleotide sequences could not be compared across some patients' samples due to primer changes. Few patients were studied, so findings need validation in larger groups. Antigen-driven expansion was suggested because donor-specific Tregs expanded more than all Tregs in tolerant patients.

This CDR3 spans 16 amino acids. The trim removed 1 base at V and 4 bases at J, leaving 10 bases unmatched. The V gene's germline CDR1 is GTSNPN and CDR2 SVGIG (reference sequence). This receptor was identified in a human patient who received a combined kidney and bone marrow transplant. Some T cells may be provided by the graft donor. This rearrangement joins TRBV30 to TRBJ2-3, with 8 bases matching TRBD2. This specimen consisted of CD8+ T cells from blood (PBMCs), obtained 12 months after the transplant. This CDR3 reads CAWSGHPGLGADTQYF. CDR3 DNA sequence: TGTGCCTGGAGTGGCCACCCGGGACTAGGTGCAGATACGCAGTATTTT.